This entry lists 10 T cell receptor beta chains sequenced from one sample in a study of blood T cell repertoires in COVID-19. Repertoires were generated with immunoSEQ multiplex PCR, while TCRdb's copy carries only in-frame clones and drops some. In the table there are approximately 120,000 clones, roughly three quarters of which are singletons. Source material: peripheral blood. The receptors derive from a man between 40 and 49 years old with active or convalescent COVID-19.

CDR3 coding DNA: TGCAGTGCTAGATACTCGGGGGAGCTGTTTTTT. Its protein is CSARYSGELFF. The genes are TRBV20-1 and TRBJ2-2; unclear D gene. The V end was cut by 2 bases, the J end by 8 bases, with 6 bases between. This CDR3 is 11 amino acids long. CDR1 and CDR2 (germline): DFQATT, SNEGSKA (reference sequence).

The rearrangement uses TRBV29-1 and TRBJ2-7, with 7 bases aligning to TRBD1. The ends lost 7 bases at V and 2 bases at J; junction bases unmatched: 5. In germline, CDR1 is SQVTM, CDR2 ANQGSEA. CDR3 size: 12 residues. The CDR3 reads CSGRQGTYEQYF. Written as DNA, the CDR3 is TGCAGCGGTCGACAGGGAACCTACGAGCAGTACTTC.

In this sample, this clone turned up once. The V and J genes are TRBV6-2 or TRBV6-3 and TRBJ2-5; D ambiguous. The CDR3 runs to 13 residues. The germline V and J ends were trimmed by 2 bases and 7 bases, with 11 bases remaining between them. The germline V gene has CDR1 MNHEY and CDR2 SVGEGT. The CDR3 region has the DNA TGTGCCAGCAGTTACCCCACCGGTGGGACCCAGTACTTC. It specifies CASSYPTGGTQYF.

This clone was picked up a small number of times. The gene calls are TRBV24-1 and TRBJ2-1, with D perhaps TRBD2 (7 bases). This CDR3 contains 15 residues. Germline V gives CDR1 KGHDR, CDR2 SFDVKD. With 4 bases removed from V and 4 bases from J, the gap between germline ends came to 13 bases. CDR3 sequence reads: CATSDKGGGYNEQFF. Written as DNA, the CDR3 is TGTGCCACCAGTGACAAGGGGGGGGGTTACAATGAGCAGTTCTTC.

The J gene is TRBJ2-5, the V gene TRBV5-6, with 7 bases identical to TRBD1. V was pared by 4 bases and J by 1 base, with 1 base of the junction left unmatched. The CDR3 covers 13 residues. Germline V lookup: CDR1 SGHDT, CDR2 YYEEEE. CDR3 amino acids: CASSGDSQETQYF. The CDR3 nucleotides read TGTGCCAGCAGCGGGGACAGCCAAGAGACCCAGTACTTC.

This clone came up once. This chain links TRBV12-3 or TRBV12-4 with TRBJ1-1; perhaps TRBD1 as D (6 bases). The ends were cut back, 5 bases at V and 7 bases at J, with 14 bases in the middle. CDR3 length: 13 residues. The CDR3, as DNA: TGTGCCAGCAGTCGACAGGTTTCCGGTGAAGCTTTCTTT. It codes for CASSRQVSGEAFF.

The genes are TRBV7-2 and TRBJ2-3; 13 nucleotides line up with TRBD2. Germline V gene data show CDR1 as SGHTA and CDR2 as FQGNSA. The CDR3 totals 19 residues. Trimming at V came to 4 bases and at J to 6 bases, leaving 16 bases not matched to a gene. CDR3 residues: CASSYQGTSGTASGDTQYF. The CDR3 DNA is TGTGCCAGCAGCTATCAAGGGACTAGCGGGACTGCTAGCGGGGATACGCAGTATTTT.

V and J are TRBV5-5 and TRBJ2-1, with 11 bases fitting TRBD1. Germline V lookup: CDR1 SGHKS, CDR2 YYEKEE (reference sequence). The junction had 1 base not matched to a gene; V was cut back by 3 bases and J by 2 bases. The length of the CDR3 is 15 residues. Here the CDR3 reads CASSSDRGPYNEQFF. CDR3 sequence (DNA): TGTGCCAGCAGCTCGGACAGGGGGCCCTACAATGAGCAGTTCTTC.

This clone was seen only once. The chain recombines TRBV10-3 with TRBJ1-5; perhaps TRBD1 as D (6 bases). The ends were cut back, 3 bases at V and 6 bases at J, with 12 bases in the middle. Germline lookup yields CDR1 ENHRY and CDR2 SYGVKD. The CDR3 totals 14 residues. CDR3 DNA: TGTGCCATCAGTGAAGGGGGGGTAAGTCAGCCCCAGCATTTT. Encoded protein: CAISEGGVSQPQHF.

This chain links TRBV6-5 with TRBJ2-1, with a possible D match to TRBD2 (5 bases). Germline CDR1 and CDR2: MNHEY and SVGAGI. V gave up 7 bases and J gave up 3 bases, with 10 bases separating them. The CDR3 is 13 residues long. The CDR3 DNA is TGTGCCAGCACGCGGGCTTACTACAATGAGCAGTTCTTC. Residues: CASTRAYYNEQFF.